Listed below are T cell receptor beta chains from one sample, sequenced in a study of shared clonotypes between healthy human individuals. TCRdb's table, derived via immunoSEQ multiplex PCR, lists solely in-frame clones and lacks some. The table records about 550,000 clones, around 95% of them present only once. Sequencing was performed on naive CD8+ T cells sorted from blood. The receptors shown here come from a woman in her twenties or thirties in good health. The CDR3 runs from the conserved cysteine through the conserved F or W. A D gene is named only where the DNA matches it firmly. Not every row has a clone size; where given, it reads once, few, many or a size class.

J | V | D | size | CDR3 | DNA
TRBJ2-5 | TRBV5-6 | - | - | CASSYIQETQYF | TGTGCCAGCAGCTATATCCAAGAGACCCAGTACTTC
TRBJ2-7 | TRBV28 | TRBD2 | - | CASSSEAGTRAYEQYF | TGTGCCAGCAGTTCAGAGGCCGGGACTAGAGCCTACGAGCAGTACTTC
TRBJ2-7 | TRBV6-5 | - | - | CASRERDTSSYEQYF | TGTGCCAGCAGGGAGCGGGACACAAGCTCCTACGAGCAGTACTTC
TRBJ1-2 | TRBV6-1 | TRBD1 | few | CASRGQTNYGYTF | TGTGCCAGCAGGGGACAGACTAACTATGGCTACACCTTC
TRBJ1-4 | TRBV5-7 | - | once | CASSLGKEGGKLFF | TGTGCCAGCAGCTTGGGAAAAGAGGGAGGAAAACTGTTTTTT
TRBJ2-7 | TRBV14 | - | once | CASSQGPRTGAGVYYEQYF | TGTGCCAGCAGCCAAGGTCCTAGGACGGGGGCGGGAGTTTACTACGAGCAGTACTTC
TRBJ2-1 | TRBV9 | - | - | CASSVVVGEGEQFF | TGTGCCAGCAGCGTAGTTGTGGGTGAGGGTGAGCAGTTCTTC
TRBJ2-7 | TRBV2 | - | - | CASSDPRRLPYEQYF | TGTGCCAGCAGTGACCCCAGAAGATTACCCTACGAGCAGTACTTC
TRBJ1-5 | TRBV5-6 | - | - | CASNTGGGPQHF | TGTGCCAGCAATACGGGCGGGGGGCCCCAGCATTTT
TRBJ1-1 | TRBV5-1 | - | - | CASSPAIGGSPEAFF | TGCGCCAGCAGTCCCGCAATTGGGGGGTCCCCTGAAGCTTTCTTT
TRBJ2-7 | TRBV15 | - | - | CATSRSTGHSGEQYF | TGTGCCACCAGCAGATCGACAGGCCACTCGGGCGAGCAGTACTTC
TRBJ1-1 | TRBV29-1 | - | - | CSYQPFRPEAFF | TGCAGCTACCAACCCTTTAGGCCTGAAGCTTTCTTT
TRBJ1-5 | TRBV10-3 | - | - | CAISESLNEPQHF | TGTGCCATCAGTGAGTCTCTAAATGAGCCCCAGCATTTT
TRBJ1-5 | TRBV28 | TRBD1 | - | CASSPWTGNQPQHF | TGTGCCAGCAGTCCGTGGACAGGTAATCAGCCCCAGCATTTT
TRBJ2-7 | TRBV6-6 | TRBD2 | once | CASSSTGGAYEQYF | TGTGCCAGCAGTTCTACGGGGGGAGCCTACGAGCAGTACTTC
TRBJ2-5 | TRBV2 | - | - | CASVWGSETQYF | TGTGCCAGCGTATGGGGGTCAGAGACCCAGTACTTC
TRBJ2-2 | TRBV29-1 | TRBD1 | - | CSVAGGAYTGELFF | TGCAGCGTAGCAGGGGGCGCCTACACCGGGGAGCTGTTTTTT
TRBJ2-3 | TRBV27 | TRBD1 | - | CASSWTGIGSSSTDTQYF | TGTGCCAGCAGCTGGACAGGGATTGGTTCTTCTAGCACAGATACGCAGTATTTT
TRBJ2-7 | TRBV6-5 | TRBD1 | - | CASSHGARGTYEQYF | TGTGCCAGCAGCCACGGTGCCAGGGGGACCTACGAGCAGTACTTC
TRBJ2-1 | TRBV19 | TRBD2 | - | CASSPTSGYNNEQFF | TGTGCCAGTAGTCCAACTAGCGGTTATAACAATGAGCAGTTCTTC
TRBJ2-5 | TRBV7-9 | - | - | CASSLDRIQETQYF | TGTGCCAGCAGCCTCGACAGAATACAAGAGACCCAGTACTTC
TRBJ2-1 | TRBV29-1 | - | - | CSVDLANGFGEQFF | TGCAGCGTTGATTTGGCTAACGGGTTTGGTGAGCAGTTCTTC
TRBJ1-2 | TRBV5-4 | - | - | CASSVDLSDYGYTF | TGTGCCAGCAGCGTCGACCTATCGGACTATGGCTACACCTTC
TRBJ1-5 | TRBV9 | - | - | CASSPGGSNQPQHF | TGTGCCAGCAGCCCGGGGGGTAGCAATCAGCCCCAGCATTTT
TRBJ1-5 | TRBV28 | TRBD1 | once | CASSFQPGGVINQPQHF | TGTGCCAGCAGTTTTCAGCCAGGGGGAGTTATAAATCAGCCCCAGCATTTT
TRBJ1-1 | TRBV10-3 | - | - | CAISLRGNTEAFF | TGTGCCATCAGCCTACGAGGGAACACTGAAGCTTTCTTT
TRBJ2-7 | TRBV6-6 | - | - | CASSFVAHEQYF | TGTGCCAGCAGCTTTGTGGCTCACGAGCAGTACTTC
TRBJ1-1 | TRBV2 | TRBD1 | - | CASSAAGGHTEAFF | TGTGCCAGCAGTGCGGCAGGGGGGCACACTGAAGCTTTCTTT
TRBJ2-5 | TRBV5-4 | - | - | CASSPESVQETQYF | TGTGCCAGCAGCCCGGAGAGTGTCCAAGAGACCCAGTACTTC
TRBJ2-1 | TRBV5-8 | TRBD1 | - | CASSARGQLYNEQFF | TGTGCCAGCAGCGCGAGGGGACAGCTCTACAATGAGCAGTTCTTC
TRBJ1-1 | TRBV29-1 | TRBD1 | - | CSGGGQVVNTEAFF | TGCAGCGGAGGGGGACAGGTAGTCAACACTGAAGCTTTCTTT
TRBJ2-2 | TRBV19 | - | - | CASSMTWVGELFF | TGTGCCAGTAGTATGACTTGGGTTGGGGAGCTGTTTTTT
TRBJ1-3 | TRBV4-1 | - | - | CASSQDDGGGSGNTIYF | TGCGCCAGCAGCCAAGATGATGGGGGGGGATCTGGAAACACCATATATTTT
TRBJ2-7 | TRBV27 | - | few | CASSLSGYEQYF | TGTGCCAGCAGTTTAAGCGGCTACGAGCAGTACTTC
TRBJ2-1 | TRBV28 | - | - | CASSFRLVPSYNEQFF | TGTGCCAGCAGTTTCCGACTAGTTCCGTCCTACAATGAGCAGTTCTTC
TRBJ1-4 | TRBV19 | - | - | CASSIERATNEKLFF | TGTGCCAGTAGTATAGAAAGGGCAACTAATGAAAAACTGTTTTTT
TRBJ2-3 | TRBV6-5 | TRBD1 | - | CASSTQGALFDTQYF | TGTGCCAGCAGTACCCAGGGGGCACTTTTTGATACGCAGTATTTT
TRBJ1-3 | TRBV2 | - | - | CASSEFVGGNTIYF | TGTGCCAGCAGTGAATTCGTAGGAGGCAACACCATATATTTT
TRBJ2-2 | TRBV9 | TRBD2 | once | CASRLAVNTGELFF | TGTGCCTCCAGGCTAGCGGTAAACACCGGGGAGCTGTTTTTT
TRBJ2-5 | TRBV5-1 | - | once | CASSLELMLETQYF | TGCGCCAGCAGCTTGGAACTGATGCTAGAGACCCAGTACTTC
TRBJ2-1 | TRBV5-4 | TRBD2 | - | CASSLGLAYEQFF | TGTGCCAGCAGCTTGGGACTAGCCTATGAGCAGTTCTTC
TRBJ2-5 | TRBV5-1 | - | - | CASKGETQYF | TGCGCCAGCAAGGGGGAGACCCAGTACTTC
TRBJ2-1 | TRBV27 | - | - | CASSLGRVAYNEQFF | TGTGCCAGCAGTTTAGGTAGGGTCGCCTACAATGAGCAGTTCTTC
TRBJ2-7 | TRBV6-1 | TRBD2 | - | CASSVFSGNYEQYF | TGTGCCAGCAGTGTATTTAGCGGGAACTACGAGCAGTACTTC
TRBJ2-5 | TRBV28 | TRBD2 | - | CASSLSAAGGLETQYF | TGTGCCAGCAGTTTATCTGCGGCGGGAGGGCTAGAGACCCAGTACTTC
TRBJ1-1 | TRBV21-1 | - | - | CASRDSVGAFF | TGTGCCAGCAGGGACAGTGTTGGTGCTTTCTTT
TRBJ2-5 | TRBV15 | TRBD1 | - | CATSRDPAGQGETQYF | TGTGCCACCAGCAGAGATCCGGCGGGACAGGGAGAGACCCAGTACTTC
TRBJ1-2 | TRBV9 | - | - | CASSHGQGQIDYGYTF | TGTGCCAGCAGCCATGGCCAGGGCCAAATCGACTATGGCTACACCTTC
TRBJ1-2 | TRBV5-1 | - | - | CASSEGIEIVHGYTF | TGCGCCAGCAGCGAAGGGATCGAAATAGTCCATGGCTACACCTTC